This TCR beta chain was captured by sequencing in a study of cytomegalovirus exposure and HLA in healthy donors. Study at large: Genetic ancestry analysis placed 81% of the 398 donors that were genotyped in the Caucasian-associated cluster.

The CDR3 spans 14 residues. CDR1 SGDLS and CDR2 YYNGEE come from the germline V gene. The V segment lost 3 bases and the J segment 7 bases; nucleotides outside the gene matches: 2. 13 Jbeta primers and 60 Vbeta primers were used for the PCR. Here immunoSEQ multiplex PCR was the method, and the copy in TCRdb shows in-frame clones only, minus some. The sample yields under 300,000 clones, approximately 85% seen once. Findings of the study overall: Later work associated roughly 17,000 TCR beta sequences with HLA alleles at 0.05 false discovery rate. The study recorded around 160 TCR beta chains that were cytomegalovirus-associated.

On this clone: Its matching antigen is unknown.

The chain couples TRBV9 to TRBJ2-1; the match to TRBD2 covers 12 bases. Sequenced: PBMCs. The sequence derives from a woman aged 40 to 55 in good health and CMV-seropositive. For the CDR3, the DNA is TGTGCCAGCAGCGGGGGGACTAGCGGGAATGAGCAGTTCTTC. Translation: CASSGGTSGNEQFF.